The present T cell receptor beta chain was sequenced within a study of blood T cells in healthy people across ages. It was with a sample-barcoded 5' primer and a J-beta primer mix that a second PCR of roughly 7 to 12 cycles was run. TCRdb reanalysed the 5' RACE reads using MiXCR and keeps one entry per CDR3 protein. The data show roughly 730,000 distinct CDR3 sequences, with approximately 60% seen just once and about 26% held by the top ten. This clonotype has just one count. Peripheral blood, around 9.4 milliliters per donor, was collected. CDR1 LGHNA and CDR2 YSLEER come from the germline V gene. The CDR3 totals 15 residues. With V trimmed by 1 base and J by 4 bases, 5 bases remained unmatched.

The sequenced sample was blood. The gene calls are TRBV4-3 and TRBJ2-7; 9 positions match TRBD2. This clonotype was sampled from a man aged 35 to 55 in good health. This CDR3 reads CASSQGAAGGYEQYF. CDR3 sequence (DNA): TGCGCCAGCAGCCAAGGTGCGGCGGGAGGGTACGAGCAGTACTTC.